A single TCR beta chain is shown here with its context. Its antigen remains unknown. The donors, healthy Caucasians from Russia, were aged about 6 to 95. The data belong to a study of blood T cells in healthy people across ages. Study-wide findings and caveats: The study found TCR beta diversity correlated strongly with naive T cell percentage.

Together with a sample-barcoded 5' primer, a J-beta primer mix was included in a second PCR lasting 7 to 11 cycles. TCRdb ran MiXCR on the 5' RACE reads and lists one entry per CDR3 protein. Here the sample spans some 780,000 distinct CDR3 sequences, 45% to 70% being singletons. This TCR derives from a man aged 40-55 years in good health. Sequenced: blood.

The CDR3 sequence: CASSYSTGFDYTF. In DNA form, the CDR3 reads TGTGCCAGCAGTTACTCAACAGGCTTTGACTACACCTTC. The chain recombines TRBV6-5 with TRBJ1-2; perhaps TRBD1 as D (5 bases). V was trimmed by 0 bases and J by 10 bases, leaving 12 bases between them. The germline V gene has CDR1 MNHEY and CDR2 SVGAGI. The CDR3 extends over 13 amino acids.